This is a list of T cell receptor beta chains from one sample in a study of cytomegalovirus exposure and HLA in healthy donors. The method was immunoSEQ multiplex PCR; TCRdb's version includes in-frame clones alone and lacks a portion of them. The sample lists approximately 110,000 clones, 78% occurring once. The material sequenced was PBMCs. Every receptor here comes from a man younger than 40 in good health and CMV-seronegative. The conserved cysteine and the conserved F or W are not part of the CDR3 here. Rows give clone size only sometimes, using once, few, many, or a class for an expanded clone.

CDR3	size	V	J
ASSNYAQGWNTEAF	.	TRBV19	TRBJ1-1
SVEDWGATNEKLF	.	TRBV29-1	TRBJ1-4
ASSLFTGGGYT	.	TRBV28	TRBJ1-2
ASSLTTTNSPLH	.	TRBV5-4	TRBJ1-6
SVEDRDRGSTGELF	.	TRBV29-1	TRBJ2-2
ASSSYLVNRVVTHEQY	.	TRBV27	TRBJ2-7
ASSLVRGHYEQY	.	TRBV7-7	TRBJ2-7
ASSVTQTVGNEKLF	.	TRBV9	TRBJ1-4
ASSLAGLYYGYT	.	TRBV5-4	TRBJ1-2
ASRLAGVETQY	few	TRBV10-3	TRBJ2-5
ASSQGRDQPQH	few	TRBV7-7	TRBJ1-5
SADSLGSSYNEQF	.	TRBV29-1	TRBJ2-1
ASSPDQGKDEQY	.	TRBV9	TRBJ2-7
ASRDGGLEGETQY	.	TRBV6-5	TRBJ2-5
ASSQGSSYEQY	.	TRBV4-1	TRBJ2-7
ASSLDRGGTEAF	few	TRBV7-9	TRBJ1-1
ASSLGQGTEAF	.	TRBV6-5	TRBJ1-1
ASSSSRTTEAF	.	TRBV12-1	TRBJ1-1
ASSLAPGLAGSYEQY	once	TRBV27	TRBJ2-7
ASSVVELANTGELF	once	TRBV9	TRBJ2-2
ASSWISGILETQY	.	TRBV11-2	TRBJ2-5
ASTTRTGSYNEQF	few	TRBV6-6	TRBJ2-1
ATSRDVAGELF	.	TRBV15	TRBJ2-2
ASSVTTQETQY	.	TRBV6-1	TRBJ2-5
ASSFSPTRAPPDEQY	.	TRBV7-8	TRBJ2-7
ASRPRGPAYGYT	.	TRBV25-1	TRBJ1-2
ASSLVQGEQY	.	TRBV5-1	TRBJ2-7
ASSLAPLGTDTQY	.	TRBV7-2	TRBJ2-3
ASSSPGSGNTIY	.	TRBV11-2	TRBJ1-3
ASSLTGEYEQY	.	TRBV27	TRBJ2-7
ASTHGAGSSYEQY	.	TRBV5-5	TRBJ2-7
ASSSNRGPVYEQY	once	TRBV6-1	TRBJ2-7
ASSFGLRASRGYT	.	TRBV7-2	TRBJ1-2
ASSYTLRKTSNYGYT	.	TRBV5-6	TRBJ1-2
ASSQGGRATTQY	.	TRBV14	TRBJ2-3
SVEGDTNEQY	.	TRBV29-1	TRBJ2-7
ASSPFGGGYT	.	TRBV27	TRBJ1-2
AWSVRGTDTQY	.	TRBV30	TRBJ2-3
ASSLISSQGQY	.	TRBV27	TRBJ2-7
ASSEWTGENQPQH	few	TRBV7-9	TRBJ1-5
AWSGLGEERGNTGELF	.	TRBV30	TRBJ2-2
ASSVEGAGNTIY	.	TRBV9	TRBJ1-3
ASSRDTEAF	.	TRBV7-2	TRBJ1-1
ASSPGTHYEQY	.	TRBV27	TRBJ2-7
ASSRQGLNEKLF	.	TRBV7-9	TRBJ1-4
ASARRDYTDTQY	.	TRBV6-5	TRBJ2-3
ASSSDSSEKLF	.	TRBV18	TRBJ1-4
ASSYRRGAQPQH	.	TRBV6-5	TRBJ1-5
AWRRDTSSYNSPLH	.	TRBV30	TRBJ1-6
VRSRPRRQGEGYT	.	TRBV7-5	TRBJ1-2
ASSWFRTDYGYT	.	TRBV7-9	TRBJ1-2
ASSVEVGEYDEQY	few	TRBV9	TRBJ2-7
ASSLRQANYGYT	.	TRBV27	TRBJ1-2